This record concerns one T cell receptor beta chain sequence. Its antigen is undetermined. These data originate in a study of cytomegalovirus exposure and HLA in healthy donors. Study as a whole: Early on, a data release was issued that held some 91 million unique TCRs from HLA-typed donors. Study-level results: Later genetic work tied a missense DCLRE1C variant to beta-chain V and J trimming.

Use of 60 Vbeta and 13 Jbeta primers characterized the PCR. TCRdb keeps only in-frame clones here, not all; method: immunoSEQ multiplex PCR. The sample yields about 160,000 clones, 65% to 85% seen once. Germline V gives CDR1 LNHDA, CDR2 SQIVND (reference sequence). Trimming cost V 5 bases and J 0 bases, with 7 bases left between them. This CDR3 region has 13 residues. The donors were healthy bone marrow donors. Nominal health characterized the donors when sampled, though unrecorded immune exposures were likely. The chain joins TRBV19 to TRBJ1-1; D possibly corresponds to TRBD1 (6 bases). Sequences were obtained from PBMCs. The TCR was taken from a male donor in good health and CMV-seronegative. CDR3 sequence (DNA): TGTGCCAGTAGTGACAGGATGAACACTGAAGCTTTCTTT. Amino acids: CASSDRMNTEAFF.